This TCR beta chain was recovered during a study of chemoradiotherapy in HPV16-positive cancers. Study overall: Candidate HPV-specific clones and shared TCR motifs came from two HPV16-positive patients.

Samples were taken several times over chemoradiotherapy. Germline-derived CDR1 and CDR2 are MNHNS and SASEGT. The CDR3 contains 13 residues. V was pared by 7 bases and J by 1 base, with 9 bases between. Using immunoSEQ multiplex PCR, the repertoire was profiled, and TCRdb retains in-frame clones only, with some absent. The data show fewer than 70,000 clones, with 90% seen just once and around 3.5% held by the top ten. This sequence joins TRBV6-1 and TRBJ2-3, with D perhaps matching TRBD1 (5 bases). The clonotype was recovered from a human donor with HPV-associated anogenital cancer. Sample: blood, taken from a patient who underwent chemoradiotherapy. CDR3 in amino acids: CASKKTGTDTQYF. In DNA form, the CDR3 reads TGTGCCAGCAAAAAGACAGGCACAGATACGCAGTATTTT.